These 8 T cell receptor beta chains were all obtained from the same sample, sequenced in a study of T cells in Graves' hyperthyroidism and ophthalmopathy. RNA transcripts served as the template for amplifying TCR beta CDR3 regions. The HTBI primer set served for first-round RT-PCR of the TCR CDR3. In TCRdb, the multiplex PCR reads were re-called with MiXCR into one record per CDR3 protein. The sample has about 300,000 distinct CDR3 sequences; roughly 13% are singletons. The sequenced sample was blood. Receptor source: a woman aged 40 to 50 with Graves' hyperthyroidism.

This clonotype was seen ten or more times. The chain couples TRBV11-3 to TRBJ2-7, with D perhaps TRBD2 (6 bases). V shed 5 bases and J shed 4 bases, with 9 bases lying between them. The CDR3 contains 12 residues. Germline CDR1 reads SGHNT; CDR2 reads YENEEA. As DNA, the CDR3 is TGTGCCAGCAGCACGGGGGTATACGAGCAGTACTTC. Its translation is CASSTGVYEQYF.

This clonotype has ten or more counts. The chain is built from TRBV7-2 and TRBJ2-1; no reliable D call. V was trimmed by 2 bases and J by 1 base, leaving 6 bases between them. The CDR3 spans 14 residues. Germline lookup yields CDR1 SGHTA and CDR2 FQGNSA. The CDR3 region is CASSLTGSYNEQFF. CDR3 nucleotides: TGTGCCAGCAGCTTAACCGGGTCCTACAATGAGCAGTTCTTC.

This clonotype was seen only a few times. V gene TRBV12-3 or TRBV12-4 combines with J gene TRBJ2-3; D is undetermined. CDR3 length: 17 amino acids. V was trimmed by 2 bases and J by 2 bases, leaving 17 bases between them. CDR3 sequence reads: CASSLSLGYGDTDTQYF. In nucleotides, the CDR3 is TGTGCCAGCAGTTTAAGTCTTGGGTACGGAGACACAGATACGCAGTATTTT.

This clonotype was detected ten times or more. V gene TRBV6-1 combines with J gene TRBJ2-7, with D maybe TRBD2 (5 bases). V was trimmed by 8 bases and J by 4 bases, leaving 15 bases between them. CDR1 is MNHNS, CDR2 SASEGT, per germline. The length of the CDR3 is 13 residues. The CDR3 nucleotides are TGTGCCAGCGGAAAGCCTGGGAGTTACGAGCAGTACTTC. This sequence encodes CASGKPGSYEQYF.

Turning to this clonotype: A read error may explain this, as a much larger clone is one base away. The chain combines TRBV18 with TRBJ2-2; D is ambiguous. Germline V lookup: CDR1 KGHSH, CDR2 LQKENI. This CDR3 is built from 14 residues. Trimming shortened V by 5 bases and J by 0 bases, and 7 bases separated the two germline ends. The CDR3 nucleotides are TGTGCCAGCTCATCCGACACGAACACCGGGGAGCTGTTTTTT. Its translation is CASSSDTNTGELFF.

In its sample, this clonotype was seen many times. V gene TRBV5-1 combines with J gene TRBJ1-1; TRBD1 is a possible D gene (5 bases). CDR1 SGHRS and CDR2 YFSETQ come from the germline V gene. CDR3 size: 14 residues. V gave up 0 bases and J gave up 2 bases, with 8 bases separating them. For the CDR3, the DNA is TGCGCCAGCAGCTTGGGGACACAAAACACTGAAGCTTTCTTT. This gives the protein CASSLGTQNTEAFF.

This clonotype was recorded many times. The genes are TRBV5-6 and TRBJ2-3; D tentatively fits TRBD1 or TRBD2 (5 bases each). This CDR3 region has 14 residues. V was shortened by 4 bases and J by 6 bases, with 15 bases between the two germline ends. Germline V gene sequence: CDR1 SGHDT, CDR2 YYEEEE. DNA of the CDR3: TGTGCCAGCAGCCCCGGGACCGAGAGGGATACGCAGTATTTT. It codes for CASSPGTERDTQYF. The full variable domain, its missing parts supplied by reference TRBV5-6 and TRBJ2-3, is DAGVTQSPTHLIKTRGQQVTLRCSPKSGHDTVSWYQQALGQGPQFIFQYYEEEERQRGNFPDRFSGHQFPNYSSELNVNALLLGDSALYLCASSPGTERDTQYFGPGTRLTVL.

This clonotype was recorded many times. The CDR3 coding sequence is TGTGCCAGCTCCCGCGGGGGGACATCCGGGGAGCTGTTTTTT. Amino acid sequence: CASSRGGTSGELFF. This chain links TRBV11-2 with TRBJ2-2; TRBD2 matches 8 bases. This CDR3 has 14 residues. Looked up from germline, CDR1 is SGHAT and CDR2 is FQNNGV. V lost 8 bases and J lost 6; bases outside the gene matches: 8. The entire variable domain, with the rest obtained from reference TRBV11-2 and TRBJ2-2, is as follows: EAGVAQSPRYKIIEKRQSVAFWCNPISGHATLYWYQQILGQGPKLLIQFQNNGVVDDSQLPKDRFSAERLKGVDSTLKIQPAKLEDSAVYLCASSRGGTSGELFFGEGSRLTVL.